This TCR beta chain is drawn from a study of CD8 T cells in Susac syndrome. CDR3 size: 12 residues. The J segment lost 5 bases and the V segment lost 2 bases, leaving 3 bases of the junction unmatched. Germline V CDR1 and CDR2: DFQATT, SNEGSKA (reference sequence). RNA totalling roughly 0.5 to 1 ug underwent reverse transcription with random hexamers. Amplification of TCR beta CDR3 used immunoSEQ multiplex PCR across 54 Vbeta and 13 Jbeta. TCRdb fed the immunoSEQ multiplex PCR reads into MiXCR, producing one record per CDR3 protein. Altogether 130,000 or so distinct CDR3 sequences are present, about 95% being singletons, with the ten largest covering just over 0.095%. In regard to this clonotype: What it recognizes is unknown.

Findings of the study overall: The study conceded that relatively few individuals underwent its TCR sequencing and HLA analysis.

TCR beta sequencing was performed on blood CD8+ and CD4+ T cells. Healthy donors served as age- and sex-matched controls. This sequence originates from a human donor in good health. The sample comprised CD4+ T cells from PBMCs. The V and J genes are TRBV20-1 and TRBJ2-7; 7 bases map to TRBD1. This CDR3 is CSARNQGDEQYF. The CDR3, as DNA: TGCAGTGCTAGAAACCAGGGGGACGAGCAGTACTTC.